This T cell receptor beta chain came from a study of blood T cell repertoires in COVID-19 (dated by TCRdb to the early 2020s). The study in broad terms: Samples from collaborators originated in the United States, Italy and Spain and spanned both the acute and convalescent phases of COVID-19. Where available, HLA class I and class II types were taken from metadata supplied by the sample provider and were not determined by assay-based typing. The repertoires were released in a freely available public database intended as a resource for research on the immune response to SARS-CoV-2. The samples were drawn from the first 160 participants of the ongoing ImmuneRACE study and from over a thousand subjects provided by 6 global collaborators. Nearly every sample came with metadata listing a de-identified subject ID, COVID-19 status, age in years and sex. The prospective study material was composed of cDNA or gDNA derived from T cells, B-cell-depleted T cells, or PBMCs. Subjects who had been exposed to COVID-19, were actively infected with it, or had recovered from it provided the deeply sampled blood TCRbeta repertoires that made up the dataset.

TCRbeta CDR3 regions were amplified from genomic DNA using the immunoSEQ Assay, a bias-controlled multiplex PCR. The study's processing was this. Within the assay, amplification of reference gene primers was used to estimate how many nucleated cells each sample contained. To quantify the absolute abundance of each unique TCRbeta CDR3 rearrangement, sequence reads were collapsed and filtered. Productive Simpson clonality was computed per sample as the square root of Simpson's diversity index over productive rearrangements. Drawn from immuneACCESS, this table holds only the in-frame rearrangements with V and J called that TCRdb kept. Clones are partly lost; checked studies trace under half to an unresolved V gene and leave the rest unexplained. V and J calls and clone size come straight from that table; D and trimming were deduced from the DNA. This sample gives roughly 200,000 clones in total; around 86% of them show up just once. Around 2.7% of the sample belongs to the ten largest clones.

With regard to this clone: Its antigen remains undetermined. Base quality data are lacking; no much larger clone is found one base away.

The collaborating institutions used their own protocols to collect whole blood in K2EDTA tubes. For TCRbeta analysis, collaborators shipped samples in one of three forms: frozen whole blood, isolated PBMCs, or DNA extracted from either of those sample types. Points the paper makes about the study in general: How much clinical and demographic metadata was included differed by source and by participant, and the metadata was provided uncurated.

The sample comprised peripheral blood. This receptor was obtained from a man aged 35-49 years with active or convalescent COVID-19.

The sequenced DNA: TGTGCCAGCAGGGATGGGAGGGTAGGAGGCTACACCTTC. Its protein product is CASRDGRVGGYTF. Recombination joined TRBV2 with TRBJ1-2, with the D gene not clear enough to name. The germline V gene gives CDR1 as SNHLY and CDR2 as FYNNEI. Its CDR3 holds 13 amino acids, cysteine through phenylalanine. The DNA shown is the 39-base CDR3, in frame from base 1. The junction carries 16 bases between V and J, which are trimmed by 6 bases and 8 bases respectively.